These 14 T cell receptor beta chains came from one sample sequenced in a study of brain T cells in children with intractable seizures. Profiling relied on immunoSEQ multiplex PCR, and the TCRdb table lists in-frame clones only, not all of them. The data hold thousands of clones, with 65% to 80% observed a single time. Only cases whose brain tissue showed the highest T cell transcript signatures were sequenced. This specimen was resected brain tissue, taken at surgery. These receptors all stem from a boy under two years old with tuberous sclerosis and intractable seizures.

The V call is TRBV6-1, the J call TRBJ1-2; D gene uncertain. CDR1 is MNHNS, CDR2 SASEGT, per germline. Trimming removed 6 bases at V and 2 bases at J, with 4 bases between. This CDR3 is 11 amino acids long. The CDR3 DNA follows: TGTGCCAGCAGGACGAACTATGGCTACACCTTC. It yields the protein CASRTNYGYTF.

The chain links TRBV27 to TRBJ1-6, with 10 bases identical to TRBD1. The junction had 3 bases not matched to a gene; V was cut back by 6 bases and J by 10 bases. The germline V gene has CDR1 MNHEY and CDR2 SMNVEV (reference sequence). The CDR3 covers 13 residues. CDR3 residues: CASSGTGDSPLHF. The CDR3 region has the DNA TGTGCCAGCAGCGGGACAGGGGACTCACCCCTCCACTTT.

This rearrangement joins TRBV4-1 to TRBJ1-1; TRBD1 aligns across 8 bases. The ends lost 0 bases at V and 7 bases at J; junction bases unmatched: 10. CDR3 length: 16 residues. Germline loops: CDR1 MGHRA, CDR2 YSYEKL. The CDR3 region has the DNA TGCGCCAGCAGCCAAGAACGGGACAGGTCTCCTTTTGAAGCTTTCTTT. Amino acids: CASSQERDRSPFEAFF.

This chain joins TRBV27 and TRBJ2-1, with 10 bases that match TRBD2. The CDR3 spans 19 residues. CDR1 is MNHEY, CDR2 SMNVEV, per germline (reference sequence). The ends lost 8 bases at V and 0 bases at J; junction bases unmatched: 16. In DNA form, the CDR3 reads TGTGCCAGCCGCTCCCGGACTAGCGGTAACCCGAGCTCCTACAATGAGCAGTTCTTC. Amino acids: CASRSRTSGNPSSYNEQFF.

The chain joins TRBV4-2 to TRBJ2-7; 8 bases align to TRBD2. The ends lost 4 bases at V and 2 bases at J; junction bases unmatched: 13. The germline CDR1 and CDR2 sequences are LGHNA and YNFKEQ. This CDR3 comprises 17 residues. The CDR3: CASSPGGEASTTYEQYF. The CDR3 DNA is TGTGCCAGCAGCCCCGGGGGGGAGGCATCAACAACCTACGAGCAGTACTTC.

This chain uses TRBV10-2 with TRBJ1-2, with D possibly matching TRBD1 (6 bases). The germline V and J ends were trimmed by 0 bases and 6 bases, with 8 bases remaining between them. CDR1 is WSHSY, CDR2 SAAADI, per germline. CDR3 length equals 13 residues. The CDR3 loop is CASSESKGDGYTF. CDR3 DNA sequence: TGCGCCAGCAGTGAGTCGAAGGGGGATGGCTACACCTTC.

This clone came up once. CDR3 loop: CASSPTSGRLSRGETQYF. As DNA, the CDR3 is TGTGCCAGCAGCCCTACTAGCGGGAGACTCTCGCGGGGAGAGACCCAGTACTTC. The V and J genes are TRBV14 and TRBJ2-5, with TRBD2 identical over 11 bases. V was clipped by 4 bases and J by 4 bases; unmatched bases: 14. The germline V gene encodes CDR1 SGHDN and CDR2 FVKESK. CDR3 length: 18 residues.

The rearrangement joins TRBV6-1 to TRBJ2-7; TRBD2 aligns across 8 bases. Per germline, CDR1 MNHNS and CDR2 SASEGT. CDR3 length: 12 residues. With V trimmed by 11 bases and J by 5 bases, 8 bases remained unmatched. The CDR3 is CAVWTSPDEQYF. CDR3 DNA sequence: TGTGCCGTCTGGACTAGCCCCGACGAGCAGTACTTC.

This clone was counted between two and nine times. CDR3 nucleotide sequence: TGTGCCAGTAGTAGGGGGAGGGACACTGAAGCTTTCTTT. This encodes CASSRGRDTEAFF. V gene TRBV19 combines with J gene TRBJ1-1; D may be TRBD1 (5 bases). Germline V gene lookup returns CDR1 LNHDA and CDR2 SQIVND (reference sequence). V lost 4 bases to trimming and J lost 3 bases, with 9 bases between them. CDR3 length: 13 residues. Full variable domain (rest looked up from reference TRBV19 and TRBJ1-1): DGGITQSPKYLFRKEGQNVTLSCEQNLNHDAMYWYRQDPGQGLRLIYYSQIVNDFQKGDIAEGYSVSREKKESFPLTVTSAQKNPTAFYLCASSRGRDTEAFFGQGTRLTVV.

The chain joins TRBV9 to TRBJ1-2; D is unresolved. V lost 2 bases to trimming and J lost 5 bases, with 13 bases between them. Germline lookup yields CDR1 SGDLS and CDR2 YYNGEE. The CDR3 is 14 amino acids. Here the CDR3 reads CASSVGSRKYGYTF. Written as DNA, the CDR3 is TGTGCCAGCAGCGTCGGAAGCCGCAAATATGGCTACACCTTC.

CDR3 coding DNA: TGCGCCAGCAGCCAAGATGAGAACAGGCCCTACGAGCAGTACTTC. It encodes CASSQDENRPYEQYF. The V and J genes are TRBV4-1 and TRBJ2-7; D might be TRBD1 (5 bases). The V end lost 0 bases, the J end lost 2 bases, and 11 bases lay between the germline ends. CDR1 and CDR2 from the germline V gene are MGHRA and YSYEKL. The length of the CDR3 is 15 residues.

The rearrangement uses TRBV6-1 and TRBJ1-2; no clear D gene. V was shortened by 10 bases and J by 4 bases, with 10 bases between the two germline ends. Germline V gives CDR1 MNHNS, CDR2 SASEGT. The CDR3 runs to 11 residues. The CDR3 DNA reads TGTGCCATCCGCACGTCCTATGGCTACACCTTC. As protein: CAIRTSYGYTF.

Turning to this clone: Other nucleotide sequences in the sample specify the same CDR3. The chain combines TRBV9 with TRBJ2-7, with 7 bases identical to TRBD1. After removal of 3 bases from V and 4 bases from J, the junction contained 4 bases not matched to a gene. Germline-derived CDR1 and CDR2 are SGDLS and YYNGEE. The CDR3 sequence is 13 residues long. The CDR3: CASSDGTAYEQYF. The CDR3 coding sequence is TGTGCCAGCAGCGACGGGACAGCTTACGAGCAGTACTTC.

This clone was seen a few times. V is TRBV5-4 and J is TRBJ2-4; D possibly corresponds to TRBD2 (5 bases). The CDR3 spans 14 residues. Trimming left V 5 bases short and J 5 bases short, with 14 bases between. CDR1 SGHNT and CDR2 YYREEE come from the germline V gene (reference sequence). CDR3 bases: TGTGCCAGCAGTTACTGGACTGCGCAAAACATTCAGTACTTC. Its protein product is CASSYWTAQNIQYF. The variable domain in full, with the rest retrieved from reference TRBV5-4 and TRBJ2-4, is ETGVTQSPTHLIKTRGQQVTLRCSSQSGHNTVSWYQQALGQGPQFIFQYYREEENGRGNFPPRFSGLQFPNYSSELNVNALELDDSALYLCASSYWTAQNIQYFGAGTRLSVL.